The clone carrying this T cell receptor beta chain showed up many times. Its matching antigen is unknown. The source of the sample is a study of naive and memory T cell subsets. Notes on the study in general: Naive repertoires, especially CD8, held a few larger clonotypes, possibly memory cells re-expressing CD45RA. No ground truth validated the naive and memory repertoire findings. In naive cells, over 85% of TCR sequences were seen only once.

Both TRBC1 and TRBC2 were covered by a beta constant-region primer of two equimolar oligonucleotides. Ligated cDNA was amplified by four rounds of PCR with nested alpha and beta constant-region primers and SP2. TCRdb fed the UMI-ligation and nested PCR reads into MiXCR, producing one record per CDR3 protein. The table lists around 100,000 distinct CDR3 sequences, about 15% of them singletons. The germline gives CDR1 SGHTA, CDR2 FQGNSA. The CDR3 runs to 14 residues. V was pared by 8 bases and J by 7 bases, with 13 bases of the junction left unmatched. Cells stained for CD3, CD4, CD8, CD45RA and CD27 were sorted into four subsets.

Input material: naive CD8+ T cells from blood. This sequence originates from a human donor in good health. The chain uses TRBV7-2 and TRBJ2-7; 8 bases are a match to TRBD1. CDR3 sequence reads: CASSGQGGNWEQYF. CDR3 nucleotide sequence: TGTGCCAGCTCCGGACAGGGAGGAAACTGGGAGCAGTACTTC.